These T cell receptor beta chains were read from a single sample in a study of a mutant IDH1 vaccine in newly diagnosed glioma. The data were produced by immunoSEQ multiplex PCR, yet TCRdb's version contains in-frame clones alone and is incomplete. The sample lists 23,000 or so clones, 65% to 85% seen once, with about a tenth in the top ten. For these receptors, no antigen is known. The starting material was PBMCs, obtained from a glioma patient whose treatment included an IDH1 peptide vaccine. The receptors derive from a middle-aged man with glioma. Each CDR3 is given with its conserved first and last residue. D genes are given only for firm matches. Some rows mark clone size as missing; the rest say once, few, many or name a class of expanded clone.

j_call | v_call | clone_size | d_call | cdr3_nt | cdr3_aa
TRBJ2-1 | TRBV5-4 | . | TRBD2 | TGTGCCACCTCCGTGGCTAGCGGGAGGGAGGAGCAGTTCTTC | CATSVASGREEQFF
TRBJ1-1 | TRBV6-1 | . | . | TGTGCCAGCAGTTTACAGGTCTCGGGGGACACTGAAGCTTTCTTT | CASSLQVSGDTEAFF
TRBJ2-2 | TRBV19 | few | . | TGTGCCAGCGCGAATGCCGGACCCGGGGAGCTGTTTTTT | CASANAGPGELFF
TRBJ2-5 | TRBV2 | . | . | TGTGCCAGCAGTGAACCACGAGTGTACCAAGAGACCCAGTACTTC | CASSEPRVYQETQYF
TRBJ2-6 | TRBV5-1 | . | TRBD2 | TGCGCCAGCAGCCGGACTAGCGGGAGGGCCACTGGGGCCAACGTCCTGACTTTC | CASSRTSGRATGANVLTF
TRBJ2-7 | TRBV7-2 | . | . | TGTGCCAGCATCGCAACCGGTGGTTCGGGGGTTTACGAGCAGTACTTC | CASIATGGSGVYEQYF
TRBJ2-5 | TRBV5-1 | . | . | TGCGCCAGCAGCTGGGAAGGGGAGGAGACCCAGTACTTC | CASSWEGEETQYF
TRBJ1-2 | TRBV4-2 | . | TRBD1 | TGTGCCAGCAGCCTAGACAGGGGTGATGGCTACACCTTC | CASSLDRGDGYTF
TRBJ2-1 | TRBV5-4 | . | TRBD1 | TGTGCCAGCAGTAAAATCGACAGGGGGTCCTACAATGAGCAGTTCTTC | CASSKIDRGSYNEQFF
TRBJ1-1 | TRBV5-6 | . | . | TGTGCCAGCAGCTTGCTGGGCGCGAACACTGAAGCTTTCTTT | CASSLLGANTEAFF
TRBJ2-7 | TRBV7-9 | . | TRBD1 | TGTGCCAGCAGCTTTGTCCCGGGACAGTTTATCTACGAGCAGTACTTC | CASSFVPGQFIYEQYF
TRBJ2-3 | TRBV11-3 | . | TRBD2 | TGTGCCAGCAGCGTACTAGCGGGAGGTGCAGATACGCAGTATTTT | CASSVLAGGADTQYF
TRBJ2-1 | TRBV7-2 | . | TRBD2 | TGTGCCAGCAGCTTATCCCCAGCGGGAGGGCCTTACAATGAGCAGTTCTTC | CASSLSPAGGPYNEQFF
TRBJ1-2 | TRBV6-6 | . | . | TGTGCCAGCAGTCAACCCGGGCCCTTACCAGGCTACACCTTC | CASSQPGPLPGYTF
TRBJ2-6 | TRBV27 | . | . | TGTGCCTCCCAAATGTTGGGGGCCAACGTCCTGACTTTC | CASQMLGANVLTF
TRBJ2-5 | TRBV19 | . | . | TGTGCCAGTAGTCAGGGCTTCGGAGAGACCCAGTACTTC | CASSQGFGETQYF
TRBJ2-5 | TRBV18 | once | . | TGTGCCAGCTCACCACGGGAGGACAGAGAGACCCAGTACTTC | CASSPREDRETQYF
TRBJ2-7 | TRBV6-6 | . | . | TGTGCCAGCAGTTGGGGGGCCCGGTCCTACGAGCAGTACTTC | CASSWGARSYEQYF
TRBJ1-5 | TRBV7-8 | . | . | TGTGCCAGCAGCCAAAACGGGGGGTATCAGCCCCAGCATTTT | CASSQNGGYQPQHF
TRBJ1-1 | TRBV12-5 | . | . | TGTGCTAGTGGTTCCCCAGGGAACACTGAAGCTTTCTTT | CASGSPGNTEAFF
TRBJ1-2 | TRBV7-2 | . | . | TGTGCCAGCAGCTACGGGGGGCAGGGAGGATATGGCTACACCTTC | CASSYGGQGGYGYTF
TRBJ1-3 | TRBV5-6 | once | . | TGTGCCAGCAACAACATAGGCTCTGGAAACACCATATATTTT | CASNNIGSGNTIYF
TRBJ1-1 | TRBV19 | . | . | TGTGCCAGTACCCCCCTTCGGGGAACTGAAGCTTTCTTT | CASTPLRGTEAFF
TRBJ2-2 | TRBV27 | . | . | TGTGCCAGCAGCCTCCTACTAGAAGGGGCAACCGGGGAGCTGTTTTTT | CASSLLLEGATGELFF
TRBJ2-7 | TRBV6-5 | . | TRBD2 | TGTGCCAGCAGTTACCGGACTAGCGGCTACGAGCAGTACTTC | CASSYRTSGYEQYF
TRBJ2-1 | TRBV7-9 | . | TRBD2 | TGTGCCAGCAGCCGGACTAGTGGGTTCTCCTACAATGAGCAGTTCTTC | CASSRTSGFSYNEQFF
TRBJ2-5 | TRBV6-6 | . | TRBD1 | TGTGCCAGCAGTTACTCCCCAGGGGGCCCGCGTGGGACCCAGTACTTC | CASSYSPGGPRGTQYF